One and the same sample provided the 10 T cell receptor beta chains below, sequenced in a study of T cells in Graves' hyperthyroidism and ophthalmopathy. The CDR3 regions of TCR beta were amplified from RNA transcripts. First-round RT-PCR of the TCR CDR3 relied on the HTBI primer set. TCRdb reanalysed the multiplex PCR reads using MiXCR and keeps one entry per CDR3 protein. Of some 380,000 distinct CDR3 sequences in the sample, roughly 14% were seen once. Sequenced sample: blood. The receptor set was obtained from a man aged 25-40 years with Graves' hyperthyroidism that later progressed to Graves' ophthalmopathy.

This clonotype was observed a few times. CDR3 in amino acids: CSARWGHTEAFF. DNA for the CDR3: TGCAGTGCTAGATGGGGGCACACTGAAGCTTTCTTT. The chain is built from TRBV20-1 and TRBJ1-1; D perhaps matches TRBD1 (6 bases). Trimming took 2 bases from V and 3 from J, leaving 7 bases between them. CDR1 and CDR2 (germline): DFQATT, SNEGSKA (reference sequence). This CDR3 is 12 amino acids long.

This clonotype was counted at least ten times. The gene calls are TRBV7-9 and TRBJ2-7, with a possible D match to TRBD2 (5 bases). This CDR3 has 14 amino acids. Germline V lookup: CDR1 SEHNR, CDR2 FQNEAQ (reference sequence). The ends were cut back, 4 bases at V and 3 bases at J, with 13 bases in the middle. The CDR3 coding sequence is TGTGCCAGCAGCTCCCCGGGAAACTTCTACGAGCAGTACTTC. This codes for CASSSPGNFYEQYF.

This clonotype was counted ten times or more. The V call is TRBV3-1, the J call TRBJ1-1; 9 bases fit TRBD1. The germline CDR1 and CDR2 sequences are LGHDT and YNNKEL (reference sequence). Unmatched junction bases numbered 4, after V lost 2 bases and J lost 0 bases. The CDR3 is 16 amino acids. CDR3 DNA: TGTGCCAGCAGCCAAAAGGGGACAGGGTTGAACACTGAAGCTTTCTTT. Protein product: CASSQKGTGLNTEAFF. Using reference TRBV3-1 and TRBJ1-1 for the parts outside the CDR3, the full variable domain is DTAVSQTPKYLVTQMGNDKSIKCEQNLGHDTMYWYKQDSKKFLKIMFSYNNKELIINETVPNRFSPKSPDKAHLNLHINSLELGDSAVYFCASSQKGTGLNTEAFFGQGTRLTVV.

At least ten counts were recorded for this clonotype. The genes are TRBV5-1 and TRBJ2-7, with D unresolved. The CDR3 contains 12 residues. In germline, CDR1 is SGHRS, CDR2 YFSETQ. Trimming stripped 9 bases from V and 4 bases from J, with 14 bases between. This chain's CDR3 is CANLGPEYEQYF. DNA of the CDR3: TGCGCCAATTTAGGGCCGGAATACGAGCAGTACTTC.

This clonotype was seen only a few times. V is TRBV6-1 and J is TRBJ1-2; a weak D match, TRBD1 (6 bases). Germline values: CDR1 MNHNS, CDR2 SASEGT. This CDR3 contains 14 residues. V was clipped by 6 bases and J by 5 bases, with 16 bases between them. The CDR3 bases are TGTGCCAGCAGACCCCAGGGGTGGGAATATGGCTACACCTTC. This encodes CASRPQGWEYGYTF.

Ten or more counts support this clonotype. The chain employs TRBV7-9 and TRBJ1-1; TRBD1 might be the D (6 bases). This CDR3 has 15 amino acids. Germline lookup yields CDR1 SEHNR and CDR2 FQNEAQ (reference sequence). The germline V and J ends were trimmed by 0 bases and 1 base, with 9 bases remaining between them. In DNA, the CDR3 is TGTGCCAGCAGCTTAGCGCAGGGGCGGAACACTGAAGCTTTCTTT. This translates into CASSLAQGRNTEAFF.

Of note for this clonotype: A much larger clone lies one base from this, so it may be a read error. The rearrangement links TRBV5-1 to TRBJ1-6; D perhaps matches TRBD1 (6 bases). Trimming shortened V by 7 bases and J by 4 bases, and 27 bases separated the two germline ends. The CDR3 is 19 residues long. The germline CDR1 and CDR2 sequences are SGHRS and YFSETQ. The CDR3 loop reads CASGTTPLQGTGYNSPLHF. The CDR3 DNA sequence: TGCGCCAGCGGCACAACCCCCTTACAGGGAACGGGGTATAATTCACCCCTCCACTTT.

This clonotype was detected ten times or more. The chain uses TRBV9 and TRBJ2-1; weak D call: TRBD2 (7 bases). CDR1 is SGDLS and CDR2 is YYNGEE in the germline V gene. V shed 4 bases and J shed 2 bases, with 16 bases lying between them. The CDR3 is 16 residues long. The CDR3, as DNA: TGTGCCAGCAGCCCACTCCCGGGGGGCCCCTACAATGAGCAGTTCTTC. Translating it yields CASSPLPGGPYNEQFF.

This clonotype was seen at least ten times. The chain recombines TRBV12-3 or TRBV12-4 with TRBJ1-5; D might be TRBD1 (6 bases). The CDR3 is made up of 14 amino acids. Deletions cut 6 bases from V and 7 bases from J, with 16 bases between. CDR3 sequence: CASSPIGGKQPQHF. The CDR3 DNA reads TGTGCCAGCAGCCCAATAGGGGGGAAACAGCCCCAGCATTTT.

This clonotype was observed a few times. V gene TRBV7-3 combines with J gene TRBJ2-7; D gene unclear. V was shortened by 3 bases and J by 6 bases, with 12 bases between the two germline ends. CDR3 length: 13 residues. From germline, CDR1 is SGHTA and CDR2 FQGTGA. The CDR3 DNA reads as TGTGCCAGCAGCTTTAGCCAACACGGCGAGCAGTACTTC. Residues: CASSFSQHGEQYF.